The clone carrying this T cell receptor (beta chain) has a single count. V dropped 1 base and J dropped 6 bases, with 9 bases sitting between them. The CDR3 sequence is 13 residues long. Germline loops: CDR1 SGHAT, CDR2 FQNNGV. This specimen comes from a study of shared clonotypes between healthy human individuals. Clones were sequenced by immunoSEQ multiplex PCR, and TCRdb holds only the in-frame ones, with some missing. The sample holds around 350,000 clones; less than 75% are singletons and the top ten take about 10%. The TCR sequence derives from a man aged 25 to 40 in good health. The rearrangement uses TRBV11-2 and TRBJ1-2; D gene unclear. Sample: memory CD4+ T cells sorted from blood. This sample's subset: CD45RA-negative fraction. The CDR3 is CASSLAGENGYTF. For the CDR3, the DNA is TGTGCCAGCAGCTTAGCGGGAGAAAATGGCTACACCTTC.